The rows below give T cell receptor beta chains drawn from one sample of a study of blood T cell repertoires in COVID-19. Generated by immunoSEQ multiplex PCR, the TCRdb table keeps only in-frame clones and is missing some. The repertoire holds 200,000 to 300,000 clones, with about nine tenths as singletons. Sequenced material: peripheral blood. The receptors were sampled from a young man with COVID-19, enrolled during active disease. CDR3s include the opening cysteine and the closing phenylalanine or tryptophan. Fields, in order: clone size, D gene, J gene, V gene, CDR3 DNA, CDR3 protein. A D gene is named only where the DNA matches it firmly. Rows give clone size only sometimes, using once, few, many, or a class for an expanded clone.

.,.,TRBJ1-2,TRBV19,TGTGCCAGTAGTATAAGGGAGGTCTACACCTTC,CASSIREVYTF
.,.,TRBJ2-5,TRBV9,TGTGCCAGCAGCGCTGGGGTGGGAGACCAGTACTTC,CASSAGVGDQYF
.,.,TRBJ2-7,TRBV3-1/TRBV3-2,TGTGCCAGCAGCCAGGGGCCATACGAGCAGTACTTC,CASSQGPYEQYF
.,.,TRBJ2-5,TRBV20-1,TGCAGTGCTTATAAAGAGACCCAGTACTTC,CSAYKETQYF
.,.,TRBJ1-4,TRBV5-1,TGCGCCAGCCGCCAGGGGAATGAAAAACTGTTTTTT,CASRQGNEKLFF
.,.,TRBJ1-3,TRBV7-6,TGTGCCAGCAGCTTAGACTCGAACTCTGGAAACACCATATATTTT,CASSLDSNSGNTIYF
.,.,TRBJ2-3,TRBV5-1,TGCGCCAGCAGCTTGGCGGCGGAATATACGCAGTATTTT,CASSLAAEYTQYF
.,TRBD1,TRBJ1-3,TRBV5-1,TGCGCCAGCAGCCCCACAACAGGGGATGCAAACACCATATATTTT,CASSPTTGDANTIYF
.,.,TRBJ2-5,TRBV5-6,TGTGCCAGCAGCTTGCTGCCAGGGCAGAGGGAGACCCAGTACTTC,CASSLLPGQRETQYF
.,.,TRBJ1-2,TRBV19,TGTGCCAGTAGAGTGGGAGAAGGCTACACCTTC,CASRVGEGYTF
.,TRBD1,TRBJ1-3,TRBV18,TGTGCCAGCTCACCAAGTTCGCAGGGGGCGGCCGGAAACACCATATATTTT,CASSPSSQGAAGNTIYF
.,.,TRBJ2-3,TRBV5-1,TGCGCCAGCAGCTTGTCGGGTAGCCGCGATACGCAGTATTTT,CASSLSGSRDTQYF
.,.,TRBJ2-7,TRBV6-5,TGTGCCAGCAGTCACCCGGACAGCCCTATCTACGAGCAGTACTTC,CASSHPDSPIYEQYF
.,TRBD2,TRBJ2-1,TRBV7-8,TGTGCCAGCAGCCGAGGTAGCGGGGCACAGATTTACAATGAGCAGTTCTTC,CASSRGSGAQIYNEQFF
few,.,TRBJ1-2,TRBV5-1,TGCGCCAGCAGCTTGGACAGCAACTATGGCTACACCTTC,CASSLDSNYGYTF
.,TRBD1,TRBJ2-7,TRBV6-5,TGTGCCAGCAGTCCCGGGGACAGACCTTACGAGCAGTACTTC,CASSPGDRPYEQYF
once,TRBD1,TRBJ1-1,TRBV19,TGTGCCAGTAGGTTACAGGGGGCGCTCGACACTGAAGCTTTCTTT,CASRLQGALDTEAFF
once,TRBD2,TRBJ2-3,TRBV2,TGTGCCGGCGCGGGAGCTAGCACAGATACGCAGTATTTT,CAGAGASTDTQYF
.,TRBD1,TRBJ1-2,TRBV27,TGTGCCAGCAGTCCGCAAATGGCGGGACAGGGTTATGGCTACACCTTC,CASSPQMAGQGYGYTF
.,TRBD2,TRBJ2-1,TRBV5-1,TGCGCCAGCAGCTTACTAGCGGGGGGGCCGGGTGAGCAGTTCTTC,CASSLLAGGPGEQFF
.,TRBD2,TRBJ2-1,TRBV7-3,TGTGCCAGCAGCCTGACGGAAGCGGGGGGGTTGTACAATGAGCAGTTCTTC,CASSLTEAGGLYNEQFF
.,.,TRBJ1-1,TRBV6-5,TGTGCCAGCAGGTATTGGGGCAGCTCGAACACTGAAGCTTTCTTT,CASRYWGSSNTEAFF
.,.,TRBJ2-2,TRBV10-3,TGTGCCATCAGTGAGAACCAGGGCGCCGGGGAGCTGTTTTTT,CAISENQGAGELFF
.,.,TRBJ1-1,TRBV3-1/TRBV3-2,TGTGCCAGCAGCCAGGAGGTGGGTCGGGGTACTGAAGCTTTCTTT,CASSQEVGRGTEAFF
.,TRBD1,TRBJ1-3,TRBV12-5,TGTGCTAGTGGTTTGGTTAACAGGGGGCTGAGGCCTGGAAACACCATATATTTT,CASGLVNRGLRPGNTIYF
.,.,TRBJ2-1,TRBV11-3,TGTGCCAGCAGCTCCCAGTACAATGAGCAGTTCTTC,CASSSQYNEQFF
.,.,TRBJ1-1,TRBV2,TGTGCCGCCAACAGGGATAACACTGAAGCTTTCTTT,CAANRDNTEAFF
.,TRBD1,TRBJ1-2,TRBV6-5,TGTGCCAGCATTCGGACAGGGGGCCTGAGTGGCTACACCTTC,CASIRTGGLSGYTF
.,TRBD1,TRBJ1-3,TRBV9,TGTGCCAGCAGCGCTTGGACAGGAGGAAACACCATATATTTT,CASSAWTGGNTIYF
.,.,TRBJ1-2,TRBV28,TGTGCCAGCAGCTCCGGACAGCGTAACTATGGCTACACCTTC,CASSSGQRNYGYTF
.,TRBD1,TRBJ2-7,TRBV4-2,TGTGCCAGCAGCCGCACCGGGACAGGGGTTTCCGAGCAGTACTTC,CASSRTGTGVSEQYF
.,TRBD2,TRBJ2-2,TRBV5-4,TGTGCCAGCAGCCAACCGACTAGCTGGAACACCGGGGAGCTGTTTTTT,CASSQPTSWNTGELFF
.,TRBD1,TRBJ1-4,TRBV29-1,TGCAGCGTTGAGACGGGCAGGGACAGGGGAGTTGAAAAACTGTTTTTT,CSVETGRDRGVEKLFF
.,.,TRBJ2-3,TRBV6-1,TGTGCCAGCAGTGAAGCGAGGAGGGCAGATACGCAGTATTTT,CASSEARRADTQYF
few,.,TRBJ2-7,TRBV12-5,TGTGCTAGTGGTTTGCTCCCCTACGAGCAGTACTTC,CASGLLPYEQYF
.,TRBD1,TRBJ1-1,TRBV19,TGTGCCAGTATCCCGGACAGGACCACTGAAGCTTTCTTT,CASIPDRTTEAFF
.,.,TRBJ1-3,TRBV5-4,TGTGCCAGCAGCTTGGATTCCCGGGGGGCTGGAAACACCATATATTTT,CASSLDSRGAGNTIYF
.,TRBD1,TRBJ1-1,TRBV7-2,TGTGCCAGCAGCTTAACGCCCACAGGGGGGGGGAGATACACTGAAGCTTTCTTT,CASSLTPTGGGRYTEAFF
.,.,TRBJ1-2,TRBV2,TGTGCCAGCAGTGAAGGGGCAGACCCTTTTTCCTATGGCTACACCTTC,CASSEGADPFSYGYTF
.,TRBD1,TRBJ1-3,TRBV10-3,TGTGCCATCAGTGGTTCCCGGACAGGCTATGTAGGAAACACCATATATTTT,CAISGSRTGYVGNTIYF
.,TRBD1,TRBJ2-3,TRBV5-1,TGCGCCAGCAGCCAAGGACAGGGACGGAGCACAGATACGCAGTATTTT,CASSQGQGRSTDTQYF
once,.,TRBJ1-2,TRBV7-9,TGTGCCAGCAGCTTAGCGGGGGGGTATGGCTACACCTTC,CASSLAGGYGYTF
few,TRBD1,TRBJ1-2,TRBV9,TGTGCCAGCAGCGTAACGACAGGGGAAAACGGCTACACCTTC,CASSVTTGENGYTF